This is a list of T cell receptor beta chains from one sample in a study of cytomegalovirus exposure and HLA in healthy donors. Only in-frame clones appear in the TCRdb table, and some are missing; sequencing was by immunoSEQ multiplex PCR. Found here are about 140,000 clones, more than 70% of them singletons; the top ten hold 1.1%. Sample: PBMCs. These TCRs come from a male donor in good health and CMV-seronegative. The CDR3 runs from the conserved cysteine through the conserved F or W. The D gene is left open where the match is weak. A row's size may be missing; if present it is once, few, many or a size class.

d_call j_call v_call clone_size cdr3_nt cdr3_aa
TRBD1 TRBJ1-5 TRBV6-1 NA TGTGCCAGCAGTGAAGCGCTAACAGGGGATATGCAGCCCCAGCATTTT CASSEALTGDMQPQHF
TRBD1 TRBJ1-3 TRBV5-4 NA TGTGCCAGCAGCCCGGACAGGGGGTCTGGAAACACCATATATTTT CASSPDRGSGNTIYF
TRBD2 TRBJ2-3 TRBV7-8 NA TGTGCCAGCAGTTTTACTAGCGGGGGGCGGGATACGCAGTATTTT CASSFTSGGRDTQYF
TRBD1 TRBJ1-1 TRBV6-5 NA TGTGCCAGCGGGGGACAGGGGGCGCCGGACACTGAAGCTTTCTTT CASGGQGAPDTEAFF
NA TRBJ1-2 TRBV7-9 NA TGTGCCAGCAGCTTAGACAGTAGGTGGGACACAGGCTACACCTTC CASSLDSRWDTGYTF
TRBD1 TRBJ1-1 TRBV5-1 few TGCGCCAGCAGCTTGGCCGGACAGGGGACTGAAGCTTTCTTT CASSLAGQGTEAFF
NA TRBJ1-3 TRBV4-2 NA TGTGCCAGCAGCCAAGAACAGGGTACTGGAAACACCATATATTTT CASSQEQGTGNTIYF
NA TRBJ2-1 TRBV27 NA TGTGCCAGCAGCCTGAAAAGGGGTAATGAGCAGTTCTTC CASSLKRGNEQFF
NA TRBJ1-6 TRBV15 NA TGTGCCACCAGCAGAGAGGCAGGGAATAATTCACCCCTCCACTTT CATSREAGNNSPLHF
NA TRBJ1-5 TRBV5-5 NA TGTGCCAGCAGCTACAGGGAAAGCAATCAGCCCCAGCATTTT CASSYRESNQPQHF
TRBD1 TRBJ2-2 TRBV4-3 few TGCGCCAGCAGCCAAGATCCGGGACAGGCAGGTATCACCGGGGAGCTGTTTTTT CASSQDPGQAGITGELFF
NA TRBJ1-1 TRBV15 NA TGTGCCACCAGCAGGGCCCCAAAGAACACTGAAGCTTTCTTT CATSRAPKNTEAFF
TRBD1 TRBJ1-4 TRBV6-5 NA TGTGCCAGCAGTTATGGGACAGGGACTAATGAAAAACTGTTTTTT CASSYGTGTNEKLFF
NA TRBJ1-2 TRBV6-5 NA TGTGCCAGCAGCCAGGGGAACTATGGCTACACCTTC CASSQGNYGYTF
TRBD1 TRBJ1-4 TRBV9 NA TGTGCCAGCAGCGTTGGGGACAGTCACAATGAAAAACTGTTTTTT CASSVGDSHNEKLFF
TRBD2 TRBJ2-4 TRBV30 NA TGTGCCGGCCGTCTAGCGGGGGGACCGGGCATTCAGTACTTC CAGRLAGGPGIQYF
TRBD2 TRBJ2-7 TRBV19 NA TGTGCCAGTAGTATCTTCAGCGAAGCGGGGCCCCACCACTTC CASSIFSEAGPHHF